This paragraph reports one T cell receptor beta chain. The data were obtained in a study of blood T cells in healthy people across ages. The second PCR ran about 6 to 12 cycles with a sample-barcoded 5' primer and J-beta primers. MiXCR was run by TCRdb on the 5' RACE reads, yielding one entry per CDR3 protein. The table includes under 2 million distinct CDR3 sequences, about 31% detected once. The CDR3 contains 16 residues. The germline gives CDR1 SGHNT, CDR2 YENEEA. The V and J ends lost 6 bases and 4 bases, in that order; junction bases with no gene match: 8. The sample consisted of blood. The sequence was obtained from a woman aged 25 to 39 in good health. This chain joins TRBV11-3 and TRBJ2-1; 11 nucleotides match TRBD2. For the CDR3, the DNA is TGTGCCAGCAGTCCTAGCGGGGGGCCCCAATACAATGAGCAGTTCTTC. Its protein product is CASSPSGGPQYNEQFF. Full variable domain (missing parts from reference TRBV11-3 and TRBJ2-1): EAGVVQSPRYKIIEKKQPVAFWCNPISGHNTLYWYLQNLGQGPELLIRYENEEAVDDSQLPKDRFSAERLKGVDSTLKIQPAELGDSAVYLCASSPSGGPQYNEQFFGPGTRLTVL.